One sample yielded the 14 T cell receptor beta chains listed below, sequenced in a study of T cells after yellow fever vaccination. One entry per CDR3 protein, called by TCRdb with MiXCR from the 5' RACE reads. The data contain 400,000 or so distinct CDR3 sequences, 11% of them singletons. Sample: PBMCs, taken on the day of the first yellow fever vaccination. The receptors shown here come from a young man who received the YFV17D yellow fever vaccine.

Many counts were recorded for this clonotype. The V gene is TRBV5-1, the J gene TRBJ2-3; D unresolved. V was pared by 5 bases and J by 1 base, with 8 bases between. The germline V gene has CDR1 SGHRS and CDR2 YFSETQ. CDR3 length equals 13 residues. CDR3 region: CASSTEGTDTQYF. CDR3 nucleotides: TGCGCCAGCAGTACCGAGGGCACAGATACGCAGTATTTT.

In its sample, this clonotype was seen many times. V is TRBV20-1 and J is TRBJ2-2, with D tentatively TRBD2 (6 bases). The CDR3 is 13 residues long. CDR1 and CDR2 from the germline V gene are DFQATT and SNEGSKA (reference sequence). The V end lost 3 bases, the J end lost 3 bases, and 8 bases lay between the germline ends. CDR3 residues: CSASREDTGELFF. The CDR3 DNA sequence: TGCAGTGCTAGTAGGGAGGACACCGGGGAGCTGTTTTTT.

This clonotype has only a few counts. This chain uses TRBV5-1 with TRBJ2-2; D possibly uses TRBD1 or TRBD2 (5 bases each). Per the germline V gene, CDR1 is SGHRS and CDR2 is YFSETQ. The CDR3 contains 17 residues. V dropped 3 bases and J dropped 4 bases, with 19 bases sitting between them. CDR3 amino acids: CASSSDTREVGTGELFF. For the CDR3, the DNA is TGCGCCAGCAGCTCGGACACGAGGGAAGTCGGCACCGGGGAGCTGTTTTTT.

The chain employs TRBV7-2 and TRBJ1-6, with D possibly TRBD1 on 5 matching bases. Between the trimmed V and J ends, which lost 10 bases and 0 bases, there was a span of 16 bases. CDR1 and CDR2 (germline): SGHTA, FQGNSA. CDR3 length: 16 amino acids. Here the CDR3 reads CATPGNLSSYNSPLHF. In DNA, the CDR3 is TGTGCCACCCCAGGGAACCTGAGCTCCTATAATTCACCCCTCCACTTT.

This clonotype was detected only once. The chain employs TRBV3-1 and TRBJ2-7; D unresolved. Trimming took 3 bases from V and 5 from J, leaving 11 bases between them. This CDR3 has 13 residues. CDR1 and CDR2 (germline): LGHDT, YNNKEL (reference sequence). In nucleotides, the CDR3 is TGTGCCAGCAGCCAGATTGGTGGGGACGAGCAGTACTTC. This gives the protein CASSQIGGDEQYF.

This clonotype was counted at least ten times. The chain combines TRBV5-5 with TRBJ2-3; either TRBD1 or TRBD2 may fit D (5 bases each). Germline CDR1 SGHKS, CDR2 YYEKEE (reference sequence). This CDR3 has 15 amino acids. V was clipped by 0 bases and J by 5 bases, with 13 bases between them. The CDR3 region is CASSLGGTAGDTQYF. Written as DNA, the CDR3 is TGTGCCAGCAGCTTGGGGGGGACCGCGGGAGATACGCAGTATTTT.

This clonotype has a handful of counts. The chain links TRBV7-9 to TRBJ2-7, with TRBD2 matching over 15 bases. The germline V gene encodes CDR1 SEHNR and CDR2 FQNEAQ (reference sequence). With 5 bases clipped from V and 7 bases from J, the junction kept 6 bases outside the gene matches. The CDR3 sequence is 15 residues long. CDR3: CASSPPGTSGGEQYF. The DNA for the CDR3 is TGTGCCAGCAGCCCTCCCGGGACTAGCGGGGGGGAGCAGTACTTC.

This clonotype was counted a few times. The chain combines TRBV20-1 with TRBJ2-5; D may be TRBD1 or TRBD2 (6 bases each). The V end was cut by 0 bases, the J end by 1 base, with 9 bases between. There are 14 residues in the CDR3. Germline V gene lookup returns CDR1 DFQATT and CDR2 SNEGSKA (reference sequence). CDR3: CSARDGGFQETQYF. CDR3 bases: TGCAGTGCTAGAGACGGGGGCTTCCAAGAGACCCAGTACTTC.

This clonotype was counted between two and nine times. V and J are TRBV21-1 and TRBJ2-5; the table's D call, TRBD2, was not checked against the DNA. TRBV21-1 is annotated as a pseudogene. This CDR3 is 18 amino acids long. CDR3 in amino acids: CASSRPTSGGTYQETQYF. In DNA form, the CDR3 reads TGTGCCAGCAGCAGACCGACTAGCGGGGGGACGTACCAAGAGACCCAGTACTTC.

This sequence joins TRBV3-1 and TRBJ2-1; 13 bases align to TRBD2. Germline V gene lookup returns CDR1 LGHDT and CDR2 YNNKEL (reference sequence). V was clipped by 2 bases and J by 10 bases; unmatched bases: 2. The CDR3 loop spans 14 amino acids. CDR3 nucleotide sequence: TGTGCCAGCAGCCAACCGGGACTAGCGGGGGAGCAGTTCTTC. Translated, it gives CASSQPGLAGEQFF.

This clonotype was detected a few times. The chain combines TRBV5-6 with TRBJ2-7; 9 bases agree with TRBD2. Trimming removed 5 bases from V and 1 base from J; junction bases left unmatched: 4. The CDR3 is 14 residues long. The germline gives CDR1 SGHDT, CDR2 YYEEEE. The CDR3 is CASRVAGESYEQYV. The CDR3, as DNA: TGTGCCAGCAGGGTAGCGGGGGAATCCTACGAGCAGTACGTC.

DNA for the CDR3: TGCGCCAGCAGCCAAGTCCTCCGGGATTCACCCCTCCACTTT. It is translated as CASSQVLRDSPLHF. J is TRBJ1-6 and V is TRBV4-3; D unresolved. Germline CDR1 and CDR2: LGHNA and YSLEER. Trimming took off 1 base at V and 8 bases at J, with 9 bases between the two ends. The CDR3 covers 14 residues.

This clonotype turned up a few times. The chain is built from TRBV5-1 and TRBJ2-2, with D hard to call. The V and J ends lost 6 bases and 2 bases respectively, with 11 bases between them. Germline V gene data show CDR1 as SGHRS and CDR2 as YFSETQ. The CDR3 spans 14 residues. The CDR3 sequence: CASKTAVNTGELFF. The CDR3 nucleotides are TGCGCCAGCAAGACCGCCGTTAACACCGGGGAGCTGTTTTTT.

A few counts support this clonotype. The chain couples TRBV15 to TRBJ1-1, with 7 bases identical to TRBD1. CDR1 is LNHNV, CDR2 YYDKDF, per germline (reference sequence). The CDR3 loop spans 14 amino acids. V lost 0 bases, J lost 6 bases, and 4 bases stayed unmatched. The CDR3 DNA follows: TGTGCCACCAGCAGAGATCTAGGGGGCTCTGAAGCTTTCTTT. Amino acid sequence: CATSRDLGGSEAFF. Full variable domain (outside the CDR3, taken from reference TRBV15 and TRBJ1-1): DAMVIQNPRYQVTQFGKPVTLSCSQTLNHNVMYWYQQKSSQAPKLLFHYYDKDFNNEADTPDNFQSRRPNTSFCFLDIRSPGLGDTAMYLCATSRDLGGSEAFFGQGTRLTVV.